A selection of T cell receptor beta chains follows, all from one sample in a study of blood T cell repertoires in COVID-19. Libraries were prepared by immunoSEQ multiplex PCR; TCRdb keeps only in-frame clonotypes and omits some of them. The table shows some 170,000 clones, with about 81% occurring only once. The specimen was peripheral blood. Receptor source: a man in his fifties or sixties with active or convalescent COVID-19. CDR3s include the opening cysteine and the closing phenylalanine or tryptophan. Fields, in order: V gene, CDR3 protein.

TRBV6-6	CASSAHLQRQPQHF
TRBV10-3	CAISAAGLIPFF
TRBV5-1	CASSPTATGFLGGEQFF
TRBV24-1	CATSDWQGGPGELFF
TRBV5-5	CASSEGTGRGEKLFF
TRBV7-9	CASSLGTSGEYYNEQFF
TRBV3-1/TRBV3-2	CASSRQGSSYEQYF
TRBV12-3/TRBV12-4	CASSQQGAGEQYF
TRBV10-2	CASRDPGGTSTDTQYF
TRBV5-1	CASSLARGNSYEQYF
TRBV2	CASSLTSAYNEQFF
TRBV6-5	CASSPGPATNEKLFF
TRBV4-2	CASSHLGTSGSSYEQYF
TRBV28	CASTLGGINAFF
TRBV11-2	CASSHWGTSGGGETQYF
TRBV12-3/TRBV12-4	CASSGAAYEQYF
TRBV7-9	CASSSRGTRDTQYF
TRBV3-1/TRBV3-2	CASSPQTGEWYEQYF
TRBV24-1	CATSDRGTGDEQYF
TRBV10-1	CASSVGTAYNEQFF
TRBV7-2	CASSLRQGRSEQYF
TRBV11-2	CASSPQTFTSPLHF
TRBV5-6	CASSSAGTQYF